Sequencing of this TCR beta chain was carried out in a study of T cells after yellow fever vaccination. Study-wide results and limits: The booster response re-showed most primary clones: roughly 97% CD4, more than 80% CD8.

Trimming took 6 bases from V and 4 from J, leaving 13 bases between them. The CDR3 spans 13 residues. Germline CDR1 ENHRY, CDR2 SYGVKD. This clonotype was picked up many times. Its antigen is unidentified. 5'RACE template switching added a universal primer site and UMIs to TCR cDNA. TCRdb re-called the 5' RACE reads through MiXCR, storing one row per CDR3 protein. The table records hundreds of thousands of distinct CDR3 sequences, around 3.9% of them present only once. The sequences come from PBMCs, collected on the day of the yellow fever booster vaccination. The chain recombines TRBV10-3 with TRBJ2-7; tentatively, D is TRBD2 (6 bases). This TCR derives from a young man who received the YFV17D yellow fever vaccine. The CDR3 coding sequence is TGTGCCATCAGAGACGGGGGATCGTACGAGCAGTACGTC. This gives the protein CAIRDGGSYEQYV.